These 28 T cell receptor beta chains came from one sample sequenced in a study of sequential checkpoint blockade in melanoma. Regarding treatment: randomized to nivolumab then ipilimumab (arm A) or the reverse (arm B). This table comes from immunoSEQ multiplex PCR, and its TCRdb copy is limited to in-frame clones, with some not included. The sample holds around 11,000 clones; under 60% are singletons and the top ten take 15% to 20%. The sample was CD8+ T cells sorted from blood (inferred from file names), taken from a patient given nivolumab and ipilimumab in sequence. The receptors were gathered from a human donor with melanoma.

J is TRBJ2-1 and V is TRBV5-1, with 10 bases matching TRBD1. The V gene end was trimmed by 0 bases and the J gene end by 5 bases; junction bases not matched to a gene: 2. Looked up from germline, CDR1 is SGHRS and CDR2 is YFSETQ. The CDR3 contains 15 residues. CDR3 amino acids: CASSLVGTGDNEQFF. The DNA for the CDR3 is TGCGCCAGCAGCTTGGTAGGGACAGGGGACAATGAGCAGTTCTTC.

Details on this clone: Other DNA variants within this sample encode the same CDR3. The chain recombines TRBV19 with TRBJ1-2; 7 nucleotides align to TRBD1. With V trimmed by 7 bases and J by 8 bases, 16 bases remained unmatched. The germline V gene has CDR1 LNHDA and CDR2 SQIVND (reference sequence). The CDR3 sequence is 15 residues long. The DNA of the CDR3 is TGTGCCAGTACCATTCTACAGGGGACGGGCTACGGCTACACCTTC. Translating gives CASTILQGTGYGYTF.

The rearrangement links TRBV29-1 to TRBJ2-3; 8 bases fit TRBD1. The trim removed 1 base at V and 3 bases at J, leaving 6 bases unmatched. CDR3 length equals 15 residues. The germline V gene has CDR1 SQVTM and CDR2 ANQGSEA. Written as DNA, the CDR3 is TGCAGCGTTGAAGGGGCAGGGGGCGAGACAGATACGCAGTATTTT. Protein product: CSVEGAGGETDTQYF.

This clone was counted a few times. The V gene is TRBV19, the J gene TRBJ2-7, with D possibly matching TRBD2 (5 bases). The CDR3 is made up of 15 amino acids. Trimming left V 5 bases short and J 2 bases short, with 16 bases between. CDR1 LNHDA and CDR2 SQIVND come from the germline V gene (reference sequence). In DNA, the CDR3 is TGTGCCAGTAGTCCCCATTGGACGGGAACCTACGAGCAGTACTTC. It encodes CASSPHWTGTYEQYF.

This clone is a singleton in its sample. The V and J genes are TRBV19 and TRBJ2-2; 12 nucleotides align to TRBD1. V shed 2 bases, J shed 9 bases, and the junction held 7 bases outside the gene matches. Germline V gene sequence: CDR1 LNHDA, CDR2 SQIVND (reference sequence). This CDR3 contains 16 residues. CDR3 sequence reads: CASSIPGQGAFRELFF. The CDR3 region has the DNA TGTGCCAGTAGTATACCGGGACAGGGGGCTTTCCGGGAGCTGTTTTTT.

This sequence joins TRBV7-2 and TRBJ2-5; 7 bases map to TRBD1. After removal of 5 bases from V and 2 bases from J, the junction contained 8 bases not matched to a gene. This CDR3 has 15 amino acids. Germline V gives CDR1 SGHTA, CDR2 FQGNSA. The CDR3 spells CASSQLTGTQETQYF. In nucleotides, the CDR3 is TGTGCCAGCAGCCAACTGACAGGGACGCAAGAGACCCAGTACTTC.

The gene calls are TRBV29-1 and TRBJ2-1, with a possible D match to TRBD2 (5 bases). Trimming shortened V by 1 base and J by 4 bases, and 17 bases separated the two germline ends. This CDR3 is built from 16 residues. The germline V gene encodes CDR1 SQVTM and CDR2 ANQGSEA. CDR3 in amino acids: CSVEGRGARGYNEQFF. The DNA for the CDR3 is TGCAGCGTTGAAGGTCGAGGAGCGCGAGGGTACAATGAGCAGTTCTTC.

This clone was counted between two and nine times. CDR3 sequence (DNA): TGTGCCAGCAAGTGGGCCACCCCGTTAGCTAACTATGGCTACACCTTC. Amino acid sequence: CASKWATPLANYGYTF. This chain joins TRBV28 and TRBJ1-2; D gene ambiguous. Trimming cost V 7 bases and J 0 bases, with 18 bases left between them. The germline V gene encodes CDR1 MDHEN and CDR2 SYDVKM. The CDR3 is 16 amino acids.

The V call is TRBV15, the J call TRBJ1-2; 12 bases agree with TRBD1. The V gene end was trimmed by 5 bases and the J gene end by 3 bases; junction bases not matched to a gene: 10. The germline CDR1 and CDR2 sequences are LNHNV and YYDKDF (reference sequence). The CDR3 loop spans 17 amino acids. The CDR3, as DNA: TGTGCCACCAGCCCCAGGGACAGGGGGCGCTTTCACTATGGCTACACCTTC. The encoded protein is CATSPRDRGRFHYGYTF.

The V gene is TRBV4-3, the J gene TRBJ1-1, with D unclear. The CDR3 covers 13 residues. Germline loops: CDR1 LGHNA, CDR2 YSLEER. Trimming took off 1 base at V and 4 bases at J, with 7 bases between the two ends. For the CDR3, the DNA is TGCGCCAGCAGCCAAGTCCGGGGCACTGAAGCTTTCTTT. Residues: CASSQVRGTEAFF.

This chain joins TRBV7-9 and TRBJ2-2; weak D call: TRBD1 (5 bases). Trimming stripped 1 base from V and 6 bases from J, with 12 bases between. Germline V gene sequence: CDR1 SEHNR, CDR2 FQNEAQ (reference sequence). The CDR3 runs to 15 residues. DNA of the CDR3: TGTGCCAGCAGCTTAGTGGGGCCGGCGCCCGGGGAGCTGTTTTTT. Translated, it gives CASSLVGPAPGELFF.

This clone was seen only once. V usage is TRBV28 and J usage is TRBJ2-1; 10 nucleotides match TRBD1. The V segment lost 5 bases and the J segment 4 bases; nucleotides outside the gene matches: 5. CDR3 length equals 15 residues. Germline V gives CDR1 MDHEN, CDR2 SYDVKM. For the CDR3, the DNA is TGTGCCAGCAGTCTTGGGACAGGGGATTACAATGAGCAGTTCTTC. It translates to CASSLGTGDYNEQFF.

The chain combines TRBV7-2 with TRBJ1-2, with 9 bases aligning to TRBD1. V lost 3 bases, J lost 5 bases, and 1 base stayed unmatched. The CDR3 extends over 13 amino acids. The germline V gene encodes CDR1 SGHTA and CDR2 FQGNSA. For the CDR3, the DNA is TGTGCCAGCAGCTTCGGGACAGGGTATGGCTACACCTTC. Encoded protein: CASSFGTGYGYTF.

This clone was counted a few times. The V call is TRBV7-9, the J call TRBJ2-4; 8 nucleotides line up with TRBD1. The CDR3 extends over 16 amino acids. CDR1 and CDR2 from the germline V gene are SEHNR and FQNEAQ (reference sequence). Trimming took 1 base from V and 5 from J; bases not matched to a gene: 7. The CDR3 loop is CASSLVRVTGENIQYF. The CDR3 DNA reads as TGTGCCAGCAGCTTAGTACGGGTGACAGGGGAAAACATTCAGTACTTC. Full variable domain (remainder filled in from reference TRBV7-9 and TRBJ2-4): DTGVSQNPRHKITKRGQNVTFRCDPISEHNRLYWYRQTLGQGPEFLTYFQNEAQLEKSRLLSDRFSAERPKGSFSTLEIQRTEQGDSAMYLCASSLVRVTGENIQYFGAGTRLSVL.

The CDR3 reads CASSGQAYTYEQYF. The CDR3 nucleotides read TGTGCCAGCAGCGGACAGGCCTACACCTACGAGCAGTACTTC. This chain uses TRBV9 with TRBJ2-7; perhaps TRBD1 as D (6 bases). This CDR3 has 14 amino acids. Per germline, CDR1 SGDLS and CDR2 YYNGEE. Trimming pared 3 bases from V and 2 bases from J, leaving 12 bases between.

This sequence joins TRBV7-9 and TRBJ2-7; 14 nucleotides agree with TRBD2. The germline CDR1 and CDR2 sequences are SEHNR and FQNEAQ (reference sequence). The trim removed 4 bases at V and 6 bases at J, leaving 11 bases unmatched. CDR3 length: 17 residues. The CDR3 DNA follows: TGTGCCAGCAGCTCCCCCCCGACTAGCGGGAGGGCCTCCGAGCAGTACTTC. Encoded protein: CASSSPPTSGRASEQYF.

The CDR3 nucleotides read TGTGCCAGCAGAATGGCAACCCCGGGACTAGCGGACCTCACAGATACGCAGTATTTT. This translates into CASRMATPGLADLTDTQYF. The chain joins TRBV28 to TRBJ2-3; 11 nucleotides line up with TRBD2. CDR1 is MDHEN, CDR2 SYDVKM, per germline. The CDR3 runs 19 residues. V was clipped by 6 bases and J by 2 bases; unmatched bases: 16. Full variable domain (rest looked up from reference TRBV28 and TRBJ2-3): DVKVTQSSRYLVKRTGEKVFLECVQDMDHENMFWYRQDPGLGLRLIYFSYDVKMKEKGDIPEGYSVSREKKERFSLILESASTNQTSMYLCASRMATPGLADLTDTQYFGPGTRLTVL.

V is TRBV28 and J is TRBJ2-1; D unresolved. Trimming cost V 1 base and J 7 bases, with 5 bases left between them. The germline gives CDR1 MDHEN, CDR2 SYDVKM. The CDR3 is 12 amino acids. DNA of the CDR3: TGTGCCAGCAGTTTATTCCCAAATGAGCAGTTCTTC. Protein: CASSLFPNEQFF.

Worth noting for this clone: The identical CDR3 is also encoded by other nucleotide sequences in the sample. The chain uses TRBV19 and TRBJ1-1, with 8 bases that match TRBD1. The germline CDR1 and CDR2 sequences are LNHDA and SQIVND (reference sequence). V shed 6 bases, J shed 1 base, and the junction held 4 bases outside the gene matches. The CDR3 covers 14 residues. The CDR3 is CASSLGQGNTEAFF. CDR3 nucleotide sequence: TGTGCCAGTAGCCTAGGACAGGGGAACACTGAAGCTTTCTTT.

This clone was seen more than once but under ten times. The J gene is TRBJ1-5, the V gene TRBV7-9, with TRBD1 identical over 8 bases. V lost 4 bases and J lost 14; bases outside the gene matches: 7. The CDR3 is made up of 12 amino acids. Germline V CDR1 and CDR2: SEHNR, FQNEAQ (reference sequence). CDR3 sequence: CASSSPGTGEHF. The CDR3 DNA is TGTGCCAGCAGCTCCCCCGGGACAGGAGAGCATTTT.

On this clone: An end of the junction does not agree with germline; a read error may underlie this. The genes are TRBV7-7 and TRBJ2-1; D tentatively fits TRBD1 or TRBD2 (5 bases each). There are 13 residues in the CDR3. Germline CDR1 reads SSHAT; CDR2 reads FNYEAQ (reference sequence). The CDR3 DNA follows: TGTGCTAGCAGCTTAGCGCAGGGATGGGAGCAGTTCTTC. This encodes CASSLAQGWEQFF.

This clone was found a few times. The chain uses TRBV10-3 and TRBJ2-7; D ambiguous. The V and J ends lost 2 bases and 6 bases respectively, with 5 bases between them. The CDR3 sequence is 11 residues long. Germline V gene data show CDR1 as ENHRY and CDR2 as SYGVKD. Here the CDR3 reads CAISEGLEQYF. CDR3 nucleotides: TGTGCCATCAGTGAGGGGCTCGAGCAGTACTTC.

The CDR3 region is CASAGGATDHQPQHF. In DNA, the CDR3 is TGTGCCAGCGCTGGTGGGGCCACCGATCATCAGCCCCAGCATTTT. This chain connects TRBV28 to TRBJ1-5; D is perhaps TRBD1 (5 bases). With 8 bases removed from V and 5 bases from J, the gap between germline ends came to 19 bases. Germline-derived CDR1 and CDR2 are MDHEN and SYDVKM. This CDR3 has 15 residues.

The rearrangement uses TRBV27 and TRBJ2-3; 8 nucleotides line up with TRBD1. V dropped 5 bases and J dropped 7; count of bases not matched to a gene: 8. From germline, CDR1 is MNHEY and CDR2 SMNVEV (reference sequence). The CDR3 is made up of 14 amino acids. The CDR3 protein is CASSPGTGPNTQYF. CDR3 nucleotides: TGTGCCAGCAGTCCGGGGACAGGTCCAAATACGCAGTATTTT.

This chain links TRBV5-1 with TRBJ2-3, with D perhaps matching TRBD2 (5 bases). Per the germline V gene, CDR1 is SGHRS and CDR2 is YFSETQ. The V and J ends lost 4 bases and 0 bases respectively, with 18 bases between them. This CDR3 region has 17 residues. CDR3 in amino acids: CASSQVGVTASTDTQYF. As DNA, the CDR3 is TGCGCCAGCAGCCAGGTCGGGGTTACAGCTAGCACAGATACGCAGTATTTT.

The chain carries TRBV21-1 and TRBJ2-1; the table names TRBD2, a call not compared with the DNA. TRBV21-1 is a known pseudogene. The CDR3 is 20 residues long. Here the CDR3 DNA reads TGTGCCAGCAGCAGGGTTAAGCGGGCCCCACCGGGCGTTCTCTACAATGAGCAGTTCTTC. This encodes CASSRVKRAPPGVLYNEQFF.

CDR3 DNA sequence: TGTGCCAGCAGTCCACCGACAGGGGGAATAGGAGAGCAGTACTTC. Amino acid sequence: CASSPPTGGIGEQYF. The rearrangement links TRBV27 to TRBJ2-7, with TRBD1 matching over 9 bases. J lost 7 bases, V lost 5 bases, and 12 bases had no gene match. The length of the CDR3 is 15 residues. Germline CDR1 MNHEY, CDR2 SMNVEV (reference sequence).

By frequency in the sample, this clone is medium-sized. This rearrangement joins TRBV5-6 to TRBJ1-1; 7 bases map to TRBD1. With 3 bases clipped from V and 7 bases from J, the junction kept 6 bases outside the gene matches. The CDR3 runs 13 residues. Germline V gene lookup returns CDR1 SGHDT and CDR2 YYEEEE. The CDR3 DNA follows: TGTGCCAGCAGCTCGAGGGGGCCTGGTGAAGCTTTCTTT. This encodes CASSSRGPGEAFF.